These T cell receptor beta chains were read from a single sample in a study of PD-1 blockade in classical Hodgkin lymphoma. Method: immunoSEQ multiplex PCR; TCRdb's copy keeps in-frame clones and lacks some. The sample consists of roughly 97,000 clones, over 80% of them appearing once. The sequenced sample was peripheral blood mononuclear cells (PBMCs), obtained at baseline. These TCRs come from a human donor with classical Hodgkin lymphoma. The CDR3 runs from the conserved cysteine through the conserved F or W. Fields, in order: clone size, J gene, D gene, V gene, CDR3 DNA, CDR3 protein. The D gene is left open where the match is weak. A clone size is listed for some rows: how often the clone was seen (once, few, many), or a class if it is expanded.

>once|TRBJ2-2|.|TRBV9
TGTGCCAGCAGCTTAGGGGGGGCGAACACCGGGGAGCTGTTTTTT
CASSLGGANTGELFF
>.|TRBJ1-2|TRBD1|TRBV6-5
TGTGCCAGCACCCCAGGGGGTTTCGCTGGCTACACCTTC
CASTPGGFAGYTF
>few|TRBJ2-2|.|TRBV6-1
TGTGCCAGCAGTGCATCCGCCCCGGGCACCGGGGAGCTGTTTTTT
CASSASAPGTGELFF
>.|TRBJ2-7|.|TRBV19
TGTGCCAGTTCGAGGGACCGCTCCTACGAGCAGTACTTC
CASSRDRSYEQYF
>once|TRBJ1-2|TRBD1|TRBV27
TGTGCCAGCAGGTTAGGACAGGGGGCCCTAGGTGGCTACACCTTC
CASRLGQGALGGYTF
>.|TRBJ2-5|TRBD2|TRBV5-1
TGCGCCAGCAGCTTGAACCCCACTAGCGGGCTACAAGAGACCCAGTACTTC
CASSLNPTSGLQETQYF
>.|TRBJ2-7|.|TRBV7-2
TGTGCCAGCAGCTTAGCCAGCGGAGACGAGCAGTACTTC
CASSLASGDEQYF
>.|TRBJ1-2|.|TRBV29-1
TGCAGCGTTGAAAGGCTGAAGGGGGATGGGGGCTACACCTTC
CSVERLKGDGGYTF
>.|TRBJ2-2|TRBD2|TRBV14
TGTGCCAGCAGCCTATTAGCGGGGGGCCACACCGGGGAGCTGTTTTTT
CASSLLAGGHTGELFF
>.|TRBJ2-1|.|TRBV19
TGTGCCAGTAGTCCTACATGGGGCAATGAGCAGTTCTTC
CASSPTWGNEQFF
>.|TRBJ2-6|TRBD1|TRBV19
TGTGCCAGTAGGAACCGGGACAGTAACTCTGGGGCCAACGTCCTGACTTTC
CASRNRDSNSGANVLTF
>.|TRBJ2-7|.|TRBV29-1
TGCAGCGTTGGTCTCGGGAGTGGCGGCGAGCAGTACTTC
CSVGLGSGGEQYF
>.|TRBJ2-2|TRBD2|TRBV10-3
TGTGCCATCAGTGCGACTAGCGGAGACACCGGGGAGCTGTTTTTT
CAISATSGDTGELFF
>.|TRBJ2-3|TRBD2|TRBV18
TGTGCCAGCTCAACCGGGACTAGCGCCACAGATACGCAGTATTTT
CASSTGTSATDTQYF
>once|TRBJ2-1|.|TRBV6-5
TGTGCCAGCAGTTACTCATCTAGCTCGGGTGAGCAGTTCTTC
CASSYSSSSGEQFF
>.|TRBJ1-4|.|TRBV5-6
TGTGCCAGCAGCCCGATCGACAGGTCCGAAAAACTGTTTTTT
CASSPIDRSEKLFF